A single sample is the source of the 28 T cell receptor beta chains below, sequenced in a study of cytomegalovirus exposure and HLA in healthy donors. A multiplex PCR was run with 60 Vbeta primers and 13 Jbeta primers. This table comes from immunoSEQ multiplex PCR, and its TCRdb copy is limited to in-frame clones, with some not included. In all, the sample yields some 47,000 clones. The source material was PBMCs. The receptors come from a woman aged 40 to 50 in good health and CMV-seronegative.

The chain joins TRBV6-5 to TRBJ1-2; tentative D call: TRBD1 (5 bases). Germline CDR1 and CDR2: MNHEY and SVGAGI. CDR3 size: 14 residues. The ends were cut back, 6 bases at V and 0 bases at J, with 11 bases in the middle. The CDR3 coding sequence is TGTGCCAGCAGCCCAACGGGGGCTAACTATGGCTACACCTTC. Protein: CASSPTGANYGYTF.

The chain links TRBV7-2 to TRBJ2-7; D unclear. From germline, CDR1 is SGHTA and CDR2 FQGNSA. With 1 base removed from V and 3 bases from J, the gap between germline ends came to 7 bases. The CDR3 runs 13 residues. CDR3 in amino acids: CASSLGEIYEQYF. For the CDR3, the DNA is TGTGCCAGCAGCTTAGGAGAAATCTACGAGCAGTACTTC.

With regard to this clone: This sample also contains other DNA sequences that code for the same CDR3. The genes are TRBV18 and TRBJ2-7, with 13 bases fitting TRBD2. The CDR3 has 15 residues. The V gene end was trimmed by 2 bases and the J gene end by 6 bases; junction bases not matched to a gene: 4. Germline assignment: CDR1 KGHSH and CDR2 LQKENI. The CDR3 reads CASSPTSGGAREQYF. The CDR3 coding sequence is TGTGCCAGCTCACCAACTAGCGGGGGGGCCCGCGAGCAGTACTTC.

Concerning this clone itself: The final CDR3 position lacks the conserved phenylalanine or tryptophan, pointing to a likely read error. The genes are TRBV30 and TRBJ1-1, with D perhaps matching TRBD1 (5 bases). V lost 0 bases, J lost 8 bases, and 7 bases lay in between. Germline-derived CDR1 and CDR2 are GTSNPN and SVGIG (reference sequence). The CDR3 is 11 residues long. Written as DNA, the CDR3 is TGTGCCTGGAGTGTATACAGGGAAGCTTTCCTT. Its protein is CAWSVYREAFL.

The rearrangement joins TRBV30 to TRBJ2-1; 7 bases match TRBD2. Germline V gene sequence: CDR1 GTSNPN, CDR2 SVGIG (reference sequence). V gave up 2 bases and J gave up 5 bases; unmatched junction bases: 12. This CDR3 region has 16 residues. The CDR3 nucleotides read TGTGCCTGGAGTAGCTGGACCGGGACTACTGACAATGAGCAGTTCTTC. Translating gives CAWSSWTGTTDNEQFF.

CDR3 bases: TGTGCCAGCAGCTTCAGGCGGGGGTGGACAGATACGCAGTATTTT. This encodes CASSFRRGWTDTQYF. This chain uses TRBV13 with TRBJ2-3, with TRBD2 matching 7 bases. Per the germline V gene, CDR1 is PRHDT and CDR2 is FYEKMQ (reference sequence). V gave up 3 bases and J gave up 3 bases; unmatched junction bases: 6. The CDR3 loop spans 15 amino acids.

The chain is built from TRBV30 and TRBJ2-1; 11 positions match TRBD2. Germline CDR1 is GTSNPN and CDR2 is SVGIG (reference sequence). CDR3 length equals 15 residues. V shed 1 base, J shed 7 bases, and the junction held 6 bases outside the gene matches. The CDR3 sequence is CAWSGGLAGGNEQFF. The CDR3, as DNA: TGTGCCTGGAGTGGAGGTCTAGCGGGAGGTAATGAGCAGTTCTTC.

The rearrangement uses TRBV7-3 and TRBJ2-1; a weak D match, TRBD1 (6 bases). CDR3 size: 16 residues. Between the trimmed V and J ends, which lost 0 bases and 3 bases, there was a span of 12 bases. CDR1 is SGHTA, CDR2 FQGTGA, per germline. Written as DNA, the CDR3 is TGTGCCAGCAGCTTAACGGGGAGAGGGGGCTACAATGAGCAGTTCTTC. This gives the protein CASSLTGRGGYNEQFF.

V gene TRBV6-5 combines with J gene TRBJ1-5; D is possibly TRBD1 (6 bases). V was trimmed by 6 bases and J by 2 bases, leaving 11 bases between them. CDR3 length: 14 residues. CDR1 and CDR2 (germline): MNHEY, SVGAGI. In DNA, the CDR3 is TGTGCCAGCAGGAGCAGACAGGGCAATCAGCCCCAGCATTTT. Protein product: CASRSRQGNQPQHF.

CDR3 in DNA: TGTGCCAGCAGCTCGGGACTGGCCTACGAGCAGTACTTC. Its protein is CASSSGLAYEQYF. This chain uses TRBV7-9 with TRBJ2-7, with D possibly being TRBD2 (6 bases). CDR1 is SEHNR, CDR2 FQNEAQ, per germline (reference sequence). V lost 4 bases and J 2 bases, leaving 9 bases between the germline ends. The CDR3 consists of 13 residues.

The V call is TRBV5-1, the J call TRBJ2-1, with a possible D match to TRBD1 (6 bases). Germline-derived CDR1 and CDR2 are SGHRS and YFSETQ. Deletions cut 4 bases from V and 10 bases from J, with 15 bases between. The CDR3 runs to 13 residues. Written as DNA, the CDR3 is TGCGCCAGCAGCCTAAACAGGGTGGGGGAGCAGTTCTTC. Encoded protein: CASSLNRVGEQFF.

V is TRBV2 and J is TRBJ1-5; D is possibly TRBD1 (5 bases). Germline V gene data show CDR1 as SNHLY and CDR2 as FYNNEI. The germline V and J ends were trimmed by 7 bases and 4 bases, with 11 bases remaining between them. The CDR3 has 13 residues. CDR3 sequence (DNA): TGTGCCAGCACGGGGGTAAGGAATCAGCCCCAGCATTTT. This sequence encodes CASTGVRNQPQHF. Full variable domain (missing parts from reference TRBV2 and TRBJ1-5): EPEVTQTPSHQVTQMGQEVILRCVPISNHLYFYWYRQILGQKVEFLVSFYNNEISEKSEIFDDQFSVERPDGSNFTLKIRSTKLEDSAMYFCASTGVRNQPQHFGDGTRLSIL.

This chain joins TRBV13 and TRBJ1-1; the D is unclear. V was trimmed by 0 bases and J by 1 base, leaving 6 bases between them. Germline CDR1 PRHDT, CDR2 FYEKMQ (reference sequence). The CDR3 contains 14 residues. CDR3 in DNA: TGTGCCAGCAGCTTAGGTAGGAGGAACACTGAAGCTTTCTTT. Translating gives CASSLGRRNTEAFF.

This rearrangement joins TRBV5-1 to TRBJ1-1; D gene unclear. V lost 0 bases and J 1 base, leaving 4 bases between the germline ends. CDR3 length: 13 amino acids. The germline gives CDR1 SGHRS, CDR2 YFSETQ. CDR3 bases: TGCGCCAGCAGCTTGGAAGCGAACACTGAAGCTTTCTTT. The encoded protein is CASSLEANTEAFF. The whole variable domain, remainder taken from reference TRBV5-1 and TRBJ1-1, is KAGVTQTPRYLIKTRGQQVTLSCSPISGHRSVSWYQQTPGQGLQFLFEYFSETQRNKGNFPGRFSGRQFSNSRSEMNVSTLELGDSALYLCASSLEANTEAFFGQGTRLTVV.

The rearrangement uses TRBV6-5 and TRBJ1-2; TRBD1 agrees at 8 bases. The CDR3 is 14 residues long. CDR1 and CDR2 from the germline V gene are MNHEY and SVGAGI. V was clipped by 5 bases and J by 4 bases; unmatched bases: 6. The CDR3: CASSRGQGAYGYTF. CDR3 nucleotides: TGTGCCAGCAGTAGAGGACAGGGAGCCTATGGCTACACCTTC.

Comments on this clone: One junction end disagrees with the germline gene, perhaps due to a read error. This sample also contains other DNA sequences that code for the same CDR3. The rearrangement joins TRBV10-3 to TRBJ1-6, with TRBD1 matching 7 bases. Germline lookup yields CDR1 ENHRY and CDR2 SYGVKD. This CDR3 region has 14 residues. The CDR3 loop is CAISDRDLGSPLHF. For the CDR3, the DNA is TGTGCCATTTCTGACAGGGACTTAGGTTCACCCCTACACTTT.

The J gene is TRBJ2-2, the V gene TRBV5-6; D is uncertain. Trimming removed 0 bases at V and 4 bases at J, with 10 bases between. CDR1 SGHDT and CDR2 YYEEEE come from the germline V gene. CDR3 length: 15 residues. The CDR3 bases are TGTGCCAGCAGCTTGGCCGTGAGTCTCACCGGGGAGCTGTTTTTT. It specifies CASSLAVSLTGELFF.

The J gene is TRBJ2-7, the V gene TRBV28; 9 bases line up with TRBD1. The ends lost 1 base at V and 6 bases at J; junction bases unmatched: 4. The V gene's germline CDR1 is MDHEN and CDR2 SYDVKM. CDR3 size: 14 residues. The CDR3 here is CASSLLGQGIEQYF. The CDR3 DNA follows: TGTGCCAGCAGTTTATTGGGACAGGGAATCGAGCAGTACTTC.

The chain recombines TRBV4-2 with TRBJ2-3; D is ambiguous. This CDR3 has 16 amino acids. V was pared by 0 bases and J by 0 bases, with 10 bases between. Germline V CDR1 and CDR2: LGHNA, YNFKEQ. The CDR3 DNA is TGTGCCAGCAGCCAAGATTTGGGCGCTAGCACAGATACGCAGTATTTT. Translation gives CASSQDLGASTDTQYF.

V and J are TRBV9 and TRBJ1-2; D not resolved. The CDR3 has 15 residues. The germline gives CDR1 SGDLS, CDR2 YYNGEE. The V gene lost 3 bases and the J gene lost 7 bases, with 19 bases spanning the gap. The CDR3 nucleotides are TGTGCCAGCAGCGCGGGAGGCATTTCATCTTTTGGCTACACCTTC. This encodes CASSAGGISSFGYTF.

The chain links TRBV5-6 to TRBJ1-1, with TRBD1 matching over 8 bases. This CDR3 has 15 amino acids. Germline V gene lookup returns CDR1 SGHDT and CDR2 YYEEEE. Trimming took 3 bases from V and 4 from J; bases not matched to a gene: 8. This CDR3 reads CASSSRPTGGTEAFF. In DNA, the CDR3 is TGTGCCAGCAGCTCCCGACCCACAGGGGGCACTGAAGCTTTCTTT. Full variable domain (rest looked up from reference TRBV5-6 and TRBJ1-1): DAGVTQSPTHLIKTRGQQVTLRCSPKSGHDTVSWYQQALGQGPQFIFQYYEEEERQRGNFPDRFSGHQFPNYSSELNVNALLLGDSALYLCASSSRPTGGTEAFFGQGTRLTVV.

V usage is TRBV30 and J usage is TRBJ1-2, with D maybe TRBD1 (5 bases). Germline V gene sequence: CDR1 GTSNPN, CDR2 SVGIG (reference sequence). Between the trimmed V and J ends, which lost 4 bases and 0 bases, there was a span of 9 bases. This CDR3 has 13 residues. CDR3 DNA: TGTGCCTGGACAGGGTTTACTAACTATGGCTACACCTTC. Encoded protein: CAWTGFTNYGYTF.

The DNA for the CDR3 is TGTGCCAGCTCACTAGTCGGACAGGGTGGGTATGAGCAGTTCTTC. This translates into CASSLVGQGGYEQFF. The chain joins TRBV18 to TRBJ2-1, with 8 bases identical to TRBD1. The trim removed 4 bases at V and 8 bases at J, leaving 10 bases unmatched. The CDR3 spans 15 residues. The germline V gene encodes CDR1 KGHSH and CDR2 LQKENI.

The chain's CDR3 is CASSPRQGIQPQHF. CDR3 DNA: TGTGCCAGCTCACCACGGCAGGGAATTCAGCCCCAGCATTTT. V is TRBV18 and J is TRBJ1-5; maybe TRBD1 (5 bases). The CDR3 is 14 amino acids. V was shortened by 1 base and J by 6 bases, with 10 bases between the two germline ends. Germline assignment: CDR1 KGHSH and CDR2 LQKENI.

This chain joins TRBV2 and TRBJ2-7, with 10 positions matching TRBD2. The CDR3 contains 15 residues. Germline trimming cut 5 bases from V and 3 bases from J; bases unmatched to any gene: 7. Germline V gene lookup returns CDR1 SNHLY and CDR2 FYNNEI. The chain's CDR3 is CASSLLAGNFYEQYF. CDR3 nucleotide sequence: TGTGCCAGCAGTCTACTAGCGGGAAATTTCTACGAGCAGTACTTC.

In DNA, the CDR3 is TGTGCCAGTAGCCGAGGGAGGGAGGGAAGGGAGACCCAGTACTTC. Amino acid sequence: CASSRGREGRETQYF. V and J are TRBV19 and TRBJ2-5; 7 nucleotides agree with TRBD2. V was clipped by 6 bases and J by 5 bases; unmatched bases: 12. CDR3 length: 15 amino acids. Germline V CDR1 and CDR2: LNHDA, SQIVND (reference sequence). The whole variable domain, remainder taken from reference TRBV19 and TRBJ2-5, is DGGITQSPKYLFRKEGQNVTLSCEQNLNHDAMYWYRQDPGQGLRLIYYSQIVNDFQKGDIAEGYSVSREKKESFPLTVTSAQKNPTAFYLCASSRGREGRETQYFGPGTRLLVL.

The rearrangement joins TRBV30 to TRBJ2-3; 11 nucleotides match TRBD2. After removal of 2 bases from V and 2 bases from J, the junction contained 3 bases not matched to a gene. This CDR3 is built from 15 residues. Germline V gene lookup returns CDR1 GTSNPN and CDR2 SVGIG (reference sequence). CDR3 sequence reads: CAWSLGLADTDTQYF. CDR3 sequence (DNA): TGTGCCTGGAGTTTGGGACTAGCGGACACAGATACGCAGTATTTT.

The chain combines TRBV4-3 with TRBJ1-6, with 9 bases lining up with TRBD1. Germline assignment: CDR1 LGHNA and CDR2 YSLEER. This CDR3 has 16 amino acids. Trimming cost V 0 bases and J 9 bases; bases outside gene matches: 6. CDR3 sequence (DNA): TGCGCCAGCAGCCAAGATCGCAACAGGGGGCCTTCACCCCTCCACTTT. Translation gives CASSQDRNRGPSPLHF.